A selection of T cell receptor beta chains follows, all from one sample in a study of blood T cell repertoires in COVID-19. TCRdb keeps only in-frame clones here, not all; method: immunoSEQ multiplex PCR. The sample shows around 400,000 clones, more than 70% of them seen only once. Material for sequencing was peripheral blood. These receptors were taken from a woman aged 60-70 years with COVID-19, enrolled during active disease. The CDR3 runs from the conserved cysteine through the conserved F or W. Each record gives: D gene, J gene, V gene, clone size, CDR3 protein, CDR3 DNA. D genes are given only for firm matches. Only part of the rows carry a size: once, few, many, or a class if the clone is expanded.

D: TRBD1; J: TRBJ2-2; V: TRBV5-6; size: -; CDR3: CASSPGGTGGVWRELFF; DNA: TGTGCCAGCAGTCCCGGGGGGACAGGGGGCGTGTGGAGGGAGCTGTTTTTT
D: -; J: TRBJ1-3; V: TRBV6-2/TRBV6-3; size: -; CDR3: CASSYSTSRSGNTIYF; DNA: TGTGCCAGCAGTTACTCGACTTCTCGCTCTGGAAACACCATATATTTT
D: TRBD2; J: TRBJ2-1; V: TRBV14; size: -; CDR3: CASEPGLAGYNEQFF; DNA: TGTGCCAGCGAACCGGGACTAGCGGGCTACAATGAGCAGTTCTTC
D: -; J: TRBJ1-5; V: TRBV6-1; size: -; CDR3: CASSEDFRTGNQPQHF; DNA: TGTGCCAGCAGTGAAGATTTCCGGACAGGCAATCAGCCCCAGCATTTT
D: -; J: TRBJ1-2; V: TRBV28; size: -; CDR3: CASSSKARVYGYTF; DNA: TGTGCCAGCAGCTCGAAAGCGAGGGTCTATGGCTACACCTTC
D: TRBD1; J: TRBJ2-1; V: TRBV7-9; size: -; CDR3: CASSLALVVWGQGAQEQFF; DNA: TGTGCCAGCAGCTTAGCTTTGGTAGTCTGGGGACAGGGGGCGCAGGAGCAGTTCTTC
D: TRBD2; J: TRBJ2-3; V: TRBV5-1; size: -; CDR3: CASGTTSGTTDTQYF; DNA: TGCGCCAGCGGTACGACTAGCGGGACCACAGATACGCAGTATTTT
D: TRBD1; J: TRBJ1-6; V: TRBV2; size: -; CDR3: CASSEWTGPNSPLHF; DNA: TGTGCCAGCAGTGAGTGGACAGGCCCTAATTCACCCCTCCACTTT
D: -; J: TRBJ2-2; V: TRBV6-5; size: many; CDR3: CASSSPTTGTGELFF; DNA: TGTGCCAGCAGCTCCCCCACCACTGGTACCGGGGAGCTGTTTTTT
D: TRBD1; J: TRBJ2-2; V: TRBV28; size: -; CDR3: CASRTTGSFGELFF; DNA: TGTGCCAGCAGGACGACAGGGTCGTTCGGGGAGCTGTTTTTT
D: TRBD2; J: TRBJ2-1; V: TRBV5-1; size: once; CDR3: CASRLAGERSEQFF; DNA: TGCGCCAGCAGACTAGCGGGGGAGAGGAGTGAGCAGTTCTTC
D: -; J: TRBJ2-2; V: TRBV5-1; size: -; CDR3: CASKVLSGTGELFF; DNA: TGCGCCAGCAAAGTGCTCTCGGGCACCGGGGAGCTGTTTTTT
D: TRBD1; J: TRBJ2-7; V: TRBV6-5; size: once; CDR3: CASRSGTGWHEQYF; DNA: TGTGCCAGCAGGTCCGGGACAGGGTGGCACGAGCAGTACTTC
D: -; J: TRBJ1-2; V: TRBV6-5; size: -; CDR3: CASMGGFQLNYGYTF; DNA: TGTGCCAGCATGGGAGGGTTCCAACTTAACTATGGCTACACCTTC
D: -; J: TRBJ1-1; V: TRBV9; size: -; CDR3: CASSPTPGALEAFF; DNA: TGTGCCAGCAGCCCAACTCCAGGGGCCCTTGAAGCTTTCTTT
D: -; J: TRBJ1-2; V: TRBV19; size: -; CDR3: CASSRREREDYTF; DNA: TGTGCCAGTAGTAGGAGGGAGCGAGAAGACTACACCTTC
D: TRBD2; J: TRBJ2-5; V: TRBV6-5; size: -; CDR3: CASSSTSGGAWETQYF; DNA: TGTGCCAGCAGTTCGACTAGCGGGGGGGCCTGGGAGACCCAGTACTTC
D: -; J: TRBJ1-5; V: TRBV14; size: -; CDR3: CASSQAVLDSVFYSNQPQHF; DNA: TGTGCCAGCAGCCAAGCCGTCCTGGACAGTGTCTTTTATAGCAATCAGCCCCAGCATTTT
D: -; J: TRBJ1-3; V: TRBV6-5; size: -; CDR3: CASMSPGQRNTIYF; DNA: TGTGCCAGCATGAGCCCGGGACAACGAAACACCATATATTTT
D: -; J: TRBJ2-3; V: TRBV5-1; size: once; CDR3: CASSLAGGGSTDTQYF; DNA: TGCGCCAGCAGCTTGGCTGGCGGGGGCTCAACAGATACGCAGTATTTT
D: TRBD1; J: TRBJ2-3; V: TRBV6-5; size: -; CDR3: CASQGQPTDTQYF; DNA: TGTGCCAGTCAGGGACAGCCCACAGATACGCAGTATTTT
D: -; J: TRBJ1-2; V: TRBV7-9; size: -; CDR3: CASSLAALRGYTF; DNA: TGTGCCAGCAGCTTAGCAGCTCTGCGCGGCTACACCTTC
D: -; J: TRBJ1-2; V: TRBV5-6; size: -; CDR3: CASSVNRAGGYTF; DNA: TGTGCCAGCAGCGTGAACAGGGCTGGCGGCTACACCTTC
D: -; J: TRBJ2-1; V: TRBV29-1; size: once; CDR3: CSVDHTTGGIEQFF; DNA: TGCAGCGTTGACCATACTACAGGTGGTATTGAGCAGTTCTTC
D: -; J: TRBJ1-1; V: TRBV3-1/TRBV3-2; size: -; CDR3: CASSQDSASTEAFF; DNA: TGTGCCAGCAGCCAAGATTCTGCGAGCACTGAAGCTTTCTTT
D: TRBD2; J: TRBJ2-3; V: TRBV13; size: -; CDR3: CASSLRLAGTSDTQYF; DNA: TGTGCCAGCAGCCTCCGACTAGCGGGAACTTCCGATACGCAGTATTTT
D: -; J: TRBJ2-7; V: TRBV10-2; size: -; CDR3: CASRGLVTYEQYF; DNA: TGCGCCAGCAGGGGACTCGTTACGTACGAGCAGTACTTC
D: TRBD1; J: TRBJ2-3; V: TRBV5-1; size: -; CDR3: CASRRGQGSTDTQYF; DNA: TGCGCCAGCAGGAGGGGACAGGGAAGCACAGATACGCAGTATTTT
D: TRBD2; J: TRBJ2-1; V: TRBV10-2; size: once; CDR3: CASSESTSGGKDEQFF; DNA: TGCGCCAGCAGTGAGTCGACTAGCGGGGGGAAAGATGAGCAGTTCTTC
D: -; J: TRBJ1-5; V: TRBV7-4; size: -; CDR3: CASSTSGCRSGGNQPQHF; DNA: TGTGCCAGCAGCACGAGTGGGTGCAGATCAGGGGGCAATCAGCCCCAGCATTTT
D: -; J: TRBJ2-5; V: TRBV20-1; size: -; CDR3: CSAPAAETQYF; DNA: TGCAGTGCGCCAGCGGCGGAGACCCAGTACTTC
D: -; J: TRBJ2-1; V: TRBV5-4; size: -; CDR3: CASSLNGRDTYNEQFF; DNA: TGTGCCAGCAGCTTGAACGGTCGGGACACTTACAATGAGCAGTTCTTC
D: -; J: TRBJ2-5; V: TRBV28; size: -; CDR3: CASIEGGALGEETQYF; DNA: TGTGCCAGCATCGAAGGGGGGGCACTAGGAGAGGAGACCCAGTACTTC
D: -; J: TRBJ2-7; V: TRBV5-1; size: -; CDR3: CASSLGGTNSYEQYF; DNA: TGCGCCAGCAGCTTAGGCGGTACCAACTCCTACGAGCAGTACTTC
D: TRBD1; J: TRBJ1-1; V: TRBV7-9; size: -; CDR3: CASSLPGQGGTEAFF; DNA: TGTGCCAGCAGCTTACCGGGACAGGGAGGTACTGAAGCTTTCTTT
D: TRBD2; J: TRBJ2-3; V: TRBV29-1; size: -; CDR3: CSTPTAGPTDTQYF; DNA: TGCAGCACCCCGACAGCGGGGCCCACAGATACGCAGTATTTT
D: TRBD2; J: TRBJ2-3; V: TRBV7-2; size: -; CDR3: CASTLAGGQYTQYF; DNA: TGTGCCAGCACACTAGCGGGGGGGCAATATACGCAGTATTTT
D: TRBD1; J: TRBJ2-5; V: TRBV3-1/TRBV3-2; size: -; CDR3: CASSQERGTGGSPETQYF; DNA: TGTGCCAGCAGCCAAGAGAGGGGGACAGGGGGCTCCCCCGAGACCCAGTACTTC
D: -; J: TRBJ2-2; V: TRBV5-1; size: -; CDR3: CASSLVARDTGELFF; DNA: TGCGCCAGCAGCTTGGTAGCCAGGGACACCGGGGAGCTGTTTTTT
D: -; J: TRBJ1-4; V: TRBV30; size: -; CDR3: CAWSLGPATNEKLFF; DNA: TGTGCCTGGAGTCTGGGGCCTGCAACTAATGAAAAACTGTTTTTT
D: TRBD1; J: TRBJ1-2; V: TRBV5-1; size: -; CDR3: CASSYLTTGTGNPTF; DNA: TGCGCCAGCAGCTATCTAACAACCGGGACAGGGAATCCCACCTTC
D: TRBD1; J: TRBJ1-2; V: TRBV11-2; size: -; CDR3: CASSTRQGRANYGYTF; DNA: TGTGCCAGCAGCACCCGACAGGGGCGAGCTAACTATGGCTACACCTTC
D: TRBD2; J: TRBJ2-1; V: TRBV5-1; size: once; CDR3: CASSFSGGAYNEQFF; DNA: TGCGCCAGCAGCTTTAGCGGGGGGGCTTACAATGAGCAGTTCTTC
D: TRBD2; J: TRBJ2-5; V: TRBV4-1; size: -; CDR3: CASSQDGTSGGETQYF; DNA: TGCGCCAGCAGCCAAGATGGGACTAGCGGTGGAGAGACCCAGTACTTC
D: -; J: TRBJ2-1; V: TRBV5-1; size: -; CDR3: CASSLGGSYNEQFF; DNA: TGCGCCAGCAGCTTGGGCGGCTCCTACAATGAGCAGTTCTTC
D: -; J: TRBJ1-1; V: TRBV27; size: -; CDR3: CASSPRTLVEAFF; DNA: TGTGCCAGCAGTCCCAGGACACTGGTTGAAGCTTTCTTT